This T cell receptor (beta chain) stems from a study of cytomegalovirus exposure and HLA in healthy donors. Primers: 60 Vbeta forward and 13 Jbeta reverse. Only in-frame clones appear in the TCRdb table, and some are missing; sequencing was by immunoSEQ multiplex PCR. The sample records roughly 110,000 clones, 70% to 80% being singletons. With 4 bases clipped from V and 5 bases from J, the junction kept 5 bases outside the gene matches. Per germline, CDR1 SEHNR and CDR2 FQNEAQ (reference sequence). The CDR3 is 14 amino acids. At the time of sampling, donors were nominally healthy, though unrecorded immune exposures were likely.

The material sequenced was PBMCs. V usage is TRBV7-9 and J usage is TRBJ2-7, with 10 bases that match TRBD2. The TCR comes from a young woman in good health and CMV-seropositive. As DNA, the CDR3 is TGTGCCAGCAGCTCCACTAGCGGGATCGACGAGCAGTACTTC. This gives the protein CASSSTSGIDEQYF.